The 24 T cell receptor beta chains in this list originate from one sample, sequenced in a study of shared clonotypes between healthy human individuals. Using immunoSEQ multiplex PCR, the repertoire was profiled, and TCRdb retains in-frame clones only, with some absent. The sample carries about 680,000 clones, around 73% recorded once. What was sequenced was memory CD4+ T cells sorted from blood. Indicated subset: CD45RA-negative fraction. The origin of the receptors is a woman in her thirties in good health.

This chain connects TRBV5-1 to TRBJ1-1; D uncertain. CDR3 size: 15 residues. Looked up from germline, CDR1 is SGHRS and CDR2 is YFSETQ. V was trimmed by 2 bases and J by 1 base, leaving 12 bases between them. The CDR3 coding sequence is TGCGCCAGCAGCTTACGACCGGGCCCGAACACTGAAGCTTTCTTT. Residues: CASSLRPGPNTEAFF.

The rearrangement joins TRBV28 to TRBJ1-5; no clear D. The CDR3 is made up of 13 amino acids. Germline V gene data show CDR1 as MDHEN and CDR2 as SYDVKM. V lost 6 bases, J lost 7 bases, and 13 bases lay in between. CDR3 sequence reads: CASRHEAVQPQHF. The DNA of the CDR3 is TGTGCCAGCAGGCACGAGGCGGTCCAGCCCCAGCATTTT.

The rearrangement links TRBV19 to TRBJ1-4; 10 bases match TRBD1. The CDR3 covers 14 residues. Trimming cost V 6 bases and J 7 bases; bases outside gene matches: 5. Germline CDR1 and CDR2: LNHDA and SQIVND (reference sequence). CDR3 bases: TGTGCCAGTAGGACAGGGGGCTCAGGTGAAAAACTGTTTTTT. Protein product: CASRTGGSGEKLFF.

V and J are TRBV7-9 and TRBJ1-2, with 7 bases matching TRBD1. Germline CDR1 reads SEHNR; CDR2 reads FQNEAQ (reference sequence). The CDR3 contains 13 residues. The trim removed 5 bases at V and 6 bases at J, leaving 6 bases unmatched. CDR3 loop: CASSPSDRDGYTF. The CDR3 bases are TGTGCCAGCAGCCCTTCCGACAGGGATGGCTACACCTTC.

The rearrangement uses TRBV2 and TRBJ2-4, with D possibly being TRBD1 (6 bases). The CDR3 runs to 15 residues. Deletions cut 5 bases from V and 2 bases from J, with 13 bases between. The germline gives CDR1 SNHLY, CDR2 FYNNEI. The CDR3 here is CASSSQGWTKNIQYF. The CDR3 nucleotides read TGTGCCAGCAGTTCGCAGGGGTGGACCAAAAACATTCAGTACTTC.

The V and J genes are TRBV6-6 and TRBJ2-3, with no clear D. Germline V gene lookup returns CDR1 MNHNY and CDR2 SVGAGI (reference sequence). Trimming took 6 bases from V and 4 from J, leaving 20 bases between them. This CDR3 is built from 16 residues. The CDR3 coding sequence is TGTGCCAGCAGGGATAGGGTAGGCGGAGACTCAGATACGCAGTATTTT. This translates into CASRDRVGGDSDTQYF.

There are a few counts of this clone. Within the sample, other DNA sequences also encode this same CDR3. This sequence joins TRBV2 and TRBJ2-7; no clear D gene. The CDR3 is 12 amino acids. Germline V gene sequence: CDR1 SNHLY, CDR2 FYNNEI. V was clipped by 7 bases and J by 3 bases, with 10 bases between them. The CDR3 region is CASIPQSYEQYF. In DNA, the CDR3 is TGTGCCAGCATCCCTCAAAGCTACGAGCAGTACTTC.

The rearrangement joins TRBV10-2 to TRBJ1-3; TRBD1 matches 7 bases. The J segment lost 4 bases and the V segment lost 6 bases, leaving 9 bases of the junction unmatched. Germline CDR1 is WSHSY and CDR2 is SAAADI. This CDR3 comprises 15 residues. CDR3 in DNA: TGCGCCAGCAGCGAACAGGGGACTTACGGAAACACCATATATTTT. Its translation: CASSEQGTYGNTIYF.

The J gene is TRBJ2-5, the V gene TRBV9; 12 nucleotides agree with TRBD2. The CDR3 runs 16 residues. From germline, CDR1 is SGDLS and CDR2 YYNGEE. The V segment lost 4 bases and the J segment 4 bases; nucleotides outside the gene matches: 8. The CDR3, as DNA: TGTGCCAGCAGCCCAAAGGCTAGCGGGAGGGCAGAGACCCAGTACTTC. Translation: CASSPKASGRAETQYF.

The CDR3 here is CASSEPTSYEQYF. The CDR3 nucleotides are TGTGCCAGCAGTGAACCCACCTCCTACGAGCAGTACTTC. V is TRBV6-1 and J is TRBJ2-7, with D uncertain. V lost 2 bases, J lost 0 bases, and 5 bases lay in between. Germline V gives CDR1 MNHNS, CDR2 SASEGT. This CDR3 spans 13 amino acids.

In this sample, this clone turned up once. The genes are TRBV11-2 and TRBJ2-7; D is unclear. V lost 6 bases and J lost 2, with 11 bases in between. There are 13 residues in the CDR3. Looked up from germline, CDR1 is SGHAT and CDR2 is FQNNGV. CDR3 protein: CASSAQAAYEQYF. The CDR3 bases are TGTGCCAGCAGTGCCCAAGCAGCCTACGAGCAGTACTTC. The complete variable domain, with remaining parts taken from reference TRBV11-2 and TRBJ2-7, reads EAGVAQSPRYKIIEKRQSVAFWCNPISGHATLYWYQQILGQGPKLLIQFQNNGVVDDSQLPKDRFSAERLKGVDSTLKIQPAKLEDSAVYLCASSAQAAYEQYFGPGTRLTVT.

A single count supports this clone. The chain couples TRBV6-5 to TRBJ2-2, with 12 positions matching TRBD2. Germline V gives CDR1 MNHEY, CDR2 SVGAGI. This CDR3 spans 15 amino acids. V shed 6 bases and J 7 bases; nucleotides not matched to a gene: 6. CDR3 sequence: CASSTGTSGFGELFF. CDR3 nucleotide sequence: TGTGCCAGCAGCACCGGGACTAGCGGGTTCGGGGAGCTGTTTTTT.

V is TRBV4-1 and J is TRBJ2-6; 9 bases are a match to TRBD2. This CDR3 is 17 amino acids long. Trimming removed 1 base from V and 1 base from J; junction bases left unmatched: 2. CDR1 and CDR2 from the germline V gene are MGHRA and YSYEKL. Here the CDR3 reads CASSQGLAGSGANVLTF. CDR3 DNA sequence: TGCGCCAGCAGCCAAGGCCTAGCGGGATCTGGGGCCAACGTCCTGACTTTC.

V usage is TRBV27 and J usage is TRBJ2-5; TRBD2 matches at 8 bases. The CDR3 consists of 13 residues. V was clipped by 5 bases and J by 5 bases; unmatched bases: 4. In germline, CDR1 is MNHEY, CDR2 SMNVEV (reference sequence). For the CDR3, the DNA is TGTGCCAGCAGTGGGACTAGGATTGAGACCCAGTACTTC. The encoded protein is CASSGTRIETQYF.

The rearrangement links TRBV4-1 to TRBJ2-3; D ambiguous. Trimming removed 6 bases from V and 4 bases from J, with 11 bases in between. This CDR3 contains 13 residues. Germline V lookup: CDR1 MGHRA, CDR2 YSYEKL. The CDR3 nucleotides are TGCGCCAGCAGTGAGATACCCTCAGATACGCAGTATTTT. It is translated as CASSEIPSDTQYF.

The genes are TRBV4-2 and TRBJ1-1; D is possibly TRBD1 (5 bases). Germline V gene sequence: CDR1 LGHNA, CDR2 YNFKEQ. The germline V and J ends were trimmed by 3 bases and 4 bases, with 24 bases remaining between them. CDR3 length: 18 residues. Written as DNA, the CDR3 is TGTGCCAGCAGCCATCCCCCCGGGGGTTGGGGTTATGGCACTGAAGCTTTCTTT. This encodes CASSHPPGGWGYGTEAFF.

The chain links TRBV4-1 to TRBJ1-3; D is ambiguous. The CDR3 is made up of 15 amino acids. The germline CDR1 and CDR2 sequences are MGHRA and YSYEKL. The germline V and J ends were trimmed by 4 bases and 0 bases, with 10 bases remaining between them. The CDR3, as DNA: TGCGCCAGCAGCCCCAGACCGATCTCTGGAAACACCATATATTTT. It translates to CASSPRPISGNTIYF.

The chain employs TRBV5-1 and TRBJ1-2; perhaps TRBD1 as D (6 bases). The CDR3 totals 15 residues. Trimming removed 1 base from V and 5 bases from J, with 15 bases in between. CDR1 and CDR2 from the germline V gene are SGHRS and YFSETQ. CDR3 sequence reads: CASSLRDRSMYGYTF. The DNA of the CDR3 is TGCGCCAGCAGCTTGCGTGACAGGTCCATGTATGGCTACACCTTC.

This sequence joins TRBV14 and TRBJ2-7; maybe TRBD1 (5 bases). Deletions cut 1 base from V and 3 bases from J, with 13 bases between. Germline lookup yields CDR1 SGHDN and CDR2 FVKESK. The CDR3 is 15 residues long. In DNA, the CDR3 is TGTGCCAGCAGCCAAGGACAGACCTATCTCTACGAGCAGTACTTC. It is translated as CASSQGQTYLYEQYF.

The chain recombines TRBV19 with TRBJ2-3, with D perhaps TRBD2 (6 bases). Deletions cut 3 bases from V and 5 bases from J, with 24 bases between. Germline assignment: CDR1 LNHDA and CDR2 SQIVND (reference sequence). The CDR3 has 18 amino acids. CDR3 residues: CASSMTGEARLSRDTQYF. CDR3 sequence (DNA): TGTGCCAGTAGTATGACGGGGGAGGCACGCCTTTCTCGAGATACGCAGTATTTT.

V and J are TRBV11-2 and TRBJ2-3, with D unclear. The CDR3 has 13 residues. The V and J ends lost 0 bases and 6 bases respectively, with 7 bases between them. Germline V gene sequence: CDR1 SGHAT, CDR2 FQNNGV. CDR3 amino acids: CASSLDGADTQYF. CDR3 coding DNA: TGTGCCAGCAGCTTAGATGGTGCGGATACGCAGTATTTT.

The gene calls are TRBV4-1 and TRBJ1-1, with D maybe TRBD1 (6 bases). V was shortened by 8 bases and J by 1 base, with 14 bases between the two germline ends. CDR3 size: 14 residues. Germline CDR1 reads MGHRA; CDR2 reads YSYEKL. CDR3 protein: CASRGTLKNTEAFF. DNA of the CDR3: TGCGCCAGCCGGGGGACACTTAAGAACACTGAAGCTTTCTTT.

In DNA, the CDR3 is TGCGCCAGCAGCCAAGACCGACAGGCTATCTATGGCTACACCTTC. Translation: CASSQDRQAIYGYTF. This sequence joins TRBV4-1 and TRBJ1-2; TRBD1 is a possible D gene (6 bases). V shed 0 bases and J shed 4 bases, with 12 bases lying between them. The CDR3 is 15 residues long. Germline CDR1 and CDR2: MGHRA and YSYEKL.

The count of this clone is one. V gene TRBV28 combines with J gene TRBJ1-1; 9 bases fit TRBD1. V trimming: 10 bases; J trimming: 0 bases; junction bases outside the gene matches: 21. The CDR3 is 19 amino acids. CDR1 and CDR2 from the germline V gene are MDHEN and SYDVKM. This CDR3 is CATMSGTGTGWVVNTEAFF. CDR3 coding DNA: TGTGCCACCATGAGCGGGACCGGGACAGGGTGGGTTGTGAACACTGAAGCTTTCTTT.